The clone carrying this T cell receptor beta chain has only one observation. The sample originates from a study of T cell changes during pregnancy in multiple sclerosis. This CDR3 spans 14 amino acids. The V and J ends lost 4 bases and 7 bases, in that order; junction bases with no gene match: 5. CDR1 and CDR2 from the germline V gene are LNHDA and SQIVND (reference sequence). Clones were sequenced by immunoSEQ multiplex PCR, and TCRdb holds only the in-frame ones, with some missing. The table shows roughly 110,000 clones, with around 92% occurring only once. The sequence came from a female donor in good health, enrolled as a control in a pregnancy study. The genes are TRBV19 and TRBJ1-4, with 8 bases matching TRBD1. This sample comprised peripheral blood, obtained in the third trimester of pregnancy. The CDR3 reads CASSTDRDREKLFF. The DNA of the CDR3 is TGTGCCAGTAGTACGGACAGGGATCGTGAAAAACTGTTTTTT.